This TCR beta chain originates from a study of control samples from healthy donors and cancer patients. This clone was seen a few times. Clones were read by immunoSEQ multiplex PCR, and TCRdb kept only the in-frame ones, dropping some. This repertoire shows about 20,000 clones, around 84% found once; its top ten account for less than 30%. Deletions cut 1 base from V and 0 bases from J, with 12 bases between. Germline V CDR1 and CDR2: LNHNV, YYDKDF (reference sequence). There are 16 residues in the CDR3. This sequence originates from a woman aged 70-85 years with lung cancer. Input material: PBMCs. The chain carries TRBV15 and TRBJ1-1, with D hard to call. This CDR3 is CATSRVGLGLNTEAFF. CDR3 in DNA: TGTGCCACCAGCAGAGTAGGTTTGGGCCTGAACACTGAAGCTTTCTTT.